The clone carrying this T cell receptor (beta chain) was observed at least ten times. Additional DNA sequences in this sample encode the identical CDR3. Sequenced by immunoSEQ multiplex PCR; TCRdb stores in-frame clones only, minus some. The sample consists of over a million clones, approximately 80% of them appearing once. The data originate from a study of shared clonotypes between healthy human individuals. The CDR3 has 13 amino acids. The V and J ends lost 6 bases and 4 bases respectively, with 10 bases between them. Per germline, CDR1 MNHEY and CDR2 SVGAGI. The clonotype originates from a man between 18 and 35 years old in good health. Some clones in this sample may be carry-over from other donors' samples. Sequenced input: memory CD4+ T cells from PBMCs. Sample subset: CD45RA-negative fraction. This chain joins TRBV6-5 and TRBJ1-5; maybe TRBD1 (6 bases). CDR3 sequence reads: CASSKGTNQPQHF. In nucleotides, the CDR3 is TGTGCCAGCAGCAAAGGGACAAATCAGCCCCAGCATTTT.